Below are 26 T cell receptor beta chains sequenced from a single sample in a study of identical twins. Using its own MiXCR run on the 5' RACE reads, TCRdb lists one record per CDR3 protein. Among about 220,000 distinct CDR3 sequences listed, 6% to 7% were seen once. These data also featured in a second study, about T cells expressing NK-cell markers.

Source material: CD8+ T cells sorted from blood. These TCRs come from a woman aged 18 to 35 in good health.

The V call is TRBV7-9, the J call TRBJ2-5; TRBD2 matches 8 bases. Per the germline V gene, CDR1 is SEHNR and CDR2 is FQNEAQ (reference sequence). V lost 5 bases to trimming and J lost 4 bases; unmatched junction nucleotides: 6. CDR3 length: 14 amino acids. The chain's CDR3 is CASSRSGMVETQYF. DNA for the CDR3: TGTGCCAGCAGCCGTAGCGGGATGGTAGAGACCCAGTACTTC.

The chain couples TRBV27 to TRBJ2-3; 10 nucleotides agree with TRBD1. The CDR3 runs to 17 residues. Looked up from germline, CDR1 is MNHEY and CDR2 is SMNVEV (reference sequence). J was trimmed by 4 bases and V by 0 bases; bases with no gene match: 7. CDR3 sequence reads: CASSLSWDRGGADTQYF. The CDR3 region has the DNA TGTGCCAGCAGTTTATCTTGGGACAGGGGAGGCGCAGATACGCAGTATTTT.

This clonotype was counted many times. The gene calls are TRBV7-8 and TRBJ2-7, with 10 bases identical to TRBD2. Germline V CDR1 and CDR2: SGHVS, FQNEAQ. The V and J ends lost 5 bases and 3 bases, in that order; junction bases with no gene match: 4. The CDR3 has 14 amino acids. As DNA, the CDR3 is TGTGCCAGCAGCGACACTAGCGGGGTCTACGAGCAGTACTTC. Encoded protein: CASSDTSGVYEQYF.

This clonotype was observed a handful of times. The chain links TRBV4-2 to TRBJ2-3; a possible D gene is TRBD2 (7 bases). The CDR3 contains 19 residues. V lost 0 bases to trimming and J lost 5 bases, with 24 bases between them. CDR1 is LGHNA, CDR2 YNFKEQ, per germline. CDR3 loop: CASSQDNPYEGGQGDTQYF. For the CDR3, the DNA is TGTGCCAGCAGCCAAGATAACCCCTATGAGGGGGGGCAAGGAGATACGCAGTATTTT.

The chain combines TRBV11-2 with TRBJ2-1, with TRBD2 as a possible D gene (6 bases). This CDR3 region has 18 residues. V shed 0 bases and J shed 7 bases, with 22 bases lying between them. CDR1 SGHAT and CDR2 FQNNGV come from the germline V gene. The CDR3 loop reads CASSLDYGGTYFGNEQFF. DNA for the CDR3: TGTGCCAGCAGCTTAGATTACGGAGGGACTTACTTCGGGAATGAGCAGTTCTTC.

The table lists this clonotype with a few counts. This CDR3 is CASSSGASPLHF. DNA for the CDR3: TGTGCCAGCAGCTCTGGGGCGTCACCCCTCCACTTT. The rearrangement uses TRBV9 and TRBJ1-6; possible D gene TRBD1, 5 bases. The germline V gene has CDR1 SGDLS and CDR2 YYNGEE. This CDR3 has 12 residues. Trimming removed 4 bases from V and 10 bases from J, with 9 bases in between.

This clonotype was observed many times. The rearrangement uses TRBV12-3 or TRBV12-4 and TRBJ2-1, with D possibly TRBD2 on 6 matching bases. V was cut by 3 bases and J by 5 bases, with 17 bases left in between. There are 16 residues in the CDR3. In DNA form, the CDR3 reads TGTGCCAGCAGTTTCAGGGTCGCGGGAACGGACAATGAGCAGTTCTTC. Translating gives CASSFRVAGTDNEQFF.

This clonotype has just a few counts. The chain combines TRBV20-1 with TRBJ2-1, with 11 bases that match TRBD1. V trimming: 6 bases; J trimming: 8 bases; junction bases outside the gene matches: 9. CDR3 length: 14 residues. CDR1 is DFQATT, CDR2 SNEGSKA, per germline (reference sequence). The CDR3 nucleotides are TGCAGTGCGCCCGGGACAGGGGGTCTCGATGAGCAGTTCTTC. Amino acid sequence: CSAPGTGGLDEQFF.

This chain connects TRBV7-9 to TRBJ1-5; TRBD1 agrees at 11 bases. Unmatched junction bases numbered 8, after V lost 6 bases and J lost 1 base. The length of the CDR3 is 17 residues. Germline assignment: CDR1 SEHNR and CDR2 FQNEAQ (reference sequence). The CDR3 DNA is TGTGCCAGCAGACAGGACAGGGGGCTGGGGAGCAATCAGCCCCAGCATTTT. Encoded protein: CASRQDRGLGSNQPQHF.

The genes are TRBV6-5 and TRBJ2-1, with 12 bases identical to TRBD2. Per the germline V gene, CDR1 is MNHEY and CDR2 is SVGAGI. V gave up 2 bases and J gave up 6 bases; unmatched junction bases: 5. The CDR3 is 16 amino acids. The CDR3 loop is CASSYPTSGSINEQFF. In DNA, the CDR3 is TGTGCCAGCAGTTACCCGACTAGCGGGAGTATCAATGAGCAGTTCTTC.

This clonotype was counted at least ten times. This chain uses TRBV5-1 with TRBJ2-1; 11 positions match TRBD2. Germline assignment: CDR1 SGHRS and CDR2 YFSETQ. The trim removed 7 bases at V and 6 bases at J, leaving 9 bases unmatched. This CDR3 has 15 residues. CDR3 amino acids: CASGWTSGPSNEQFF. The DNA for the CDR3 is TGCGCCAGCGGTTGGACTAGCGGGCCGTCCAATGAGCAGTTCTTC.

In this sample, this clonotype turned up a few times. The chain links TRBV2 to TRBJ2-3, with D hard to call. V lost 7 bases and J 1 base, leaving 3 bases between the germline ends. The germline V gene has CDR1 SNHLY and CDR2 FYNNEI. The length of the CDR3 is 11 residues. The CDR3 DNA sequence: TGTGCCAGCAAAGGCACAGATACGCAGTATTTT. Amino acid sequence: CASKGTDTQYF.

This clonotype was found a few times. The chain uses TRBV9 and TRBJ2-1; 8 bases match TRBD2. From germline, CDR1 is SGDLS and CDR2 YYNGEE. With V trimmed by 4 bases and J by 2 bases, 11 bases remained unmatched. The CDR3 is 17 residues long. The CDR3 bases are TGTGCCAGCAGCCTCCGAAAGGGAGCGGGGGCCTACAATGAGCAGTTCTTC. Encoded protein: CASSLRKGAGAYNEQFF.

This clonotype was detected only a few times. This clone may be a read error of a much larger clone one base away. V and J are TRBV6-2 or TRBV6-3 and TRBJ2-6; D possibly corresponds to TRBD2 (6 bases). The germline V gene encodes CDR1 MNHEY and CDR2 SVGEGT. V was cut by 2 bases and J by 4 bases, with 9 bases left in between. This CDR3 is built from 15 residues. CDR3 region: CASSYAGFGANVLTF. CDR3 in DNA: TGTGCCAGCAGTTACGCGGGGTTCGGGGCCAACGTCCTGACTTTC.

There are many counts of this clonotype. This chain joins TRBV12-3 or TRBV12-4 and TRBJ1-1, with D unresolved. Trimming shortened V by 0 bases and J by 1 base, and 6 bases separated the two germline ends. The CDR3 is made up of 14 amino acids. CDR3: CASSLAARNTEAFF. The CDR3 DNA reads as TGTGCCAGCAGTTTAGCGGCGAGGAACACTGAAGCTTTCTTT.

The chain employs TRBV5-1 and TRBJ2-1; D is perhaps TRBD1 or TRBD2 (5 bases each). The CDR3 covers 15 residues. CDR1 is SGHRS and CDR2 is YFSETQ in the germline V gene. V lost 4 bases to trimming and J lost 1 base, with 12 bases between them. CDR3 loop: CASSEGYASYNEQFF. In DNA form, the CDR3 reads TGCGCCAGCAGCGAGGGGTACGCTTCCTACAATGAGCAGTTCTTC.

Many counts were recorded for this clonotype. The gene calls are TRBV7-9 and TRBJ2-5; 10 nucleotides line up with TRBD2. The CDR3 contains 14 residues. Germline V gene data show CDR1 as SEHNR and CDR2 as FQNEAQ (reference sequence). V shed 7 bases and J 2 bases; nucleotides not matched to a gene: 4. The CDR3 DNA follows: TGTGCCAGCACCCTAGCGGGAGCGCAAGAGACCCAGTACTTC. Translation: CASTLAGAQETQYF.

This clonotype was recorded many times. This CDR3 reads CASSLTLQPEAFF. As DNA, the CDR3 is TGTGCCAGCAGCCTAACCCTTCAGCCTGAAGCTTTCTTT. The chain has TRBV7-9 and TRBJ1-1; D is undetermined. The germline V gene encodes CDR1 SEHNR and CDR2 FQNEAQ (reference sequence). The CDR3 spans 13 residues. The germline V and J ends were trimmed by 5 bases and 6 bases, with 13 bases remaining between them.

This clonotype turned up a few times. J is TRBJ1-2 and V is TRBV18; D is undetermined. The CDR3 totals 15 residues. The ends were cut back, 2 bases at V and 8 bases at J, with 18 bases in the middle. Germline-derived CDR1 and CDR2 are KGHSH and LQKENI. The CDR3 here is CASSPDQVGRSGYTF. The CDR3 DNA is TGTGCCAGCTCACCAGACCAGGTGGGGAGGTCAGGCTACACCTTC.

This clonotype appeared many times. V is TRBV20-1 and J is TRBJ2-4; D gene ambiguous. Per the germline V gene, CDR1 is DFQATT and CDR2 is SNEGSKA (reference sequence). The CDR3 is made up of 15 amino acids. Trimming removed 0 bases from V and 0 bases from J, with 9 bases in between. This CDR3 reads CSARDADLAKNIQYF. Written as DNA, the CDR3 is TGCAGTGCTAGAGATGCAGACCTAGCCAAAAACATTCAGTACTTC.

V and J are TRBV12-3 or TRBV12-4 and TRBJ2-7; TRBD2 aligns across 7 bases. V trimming: 6 bases; J trimming: 2 bases; junction bases outside the gene matches: 7. This CDR3 contains 14 residues. Here the CDR3 reads CASSYSGLAYEQYF. The CDR3 DNA reads as TGTGCCAGCAGCTATAGCGGGTTGGCCTACGAGCAGTACTTC.

This clonotype was observed at least ten times. CDR3 coding DNA: TGTGTTAGCGGGGGGGCAGTCGATGAGCAGTTCTTC. Amino acid sequence: CVSGGAVDEQFF. J is TRBJ2-1 and V is TRBV7-9, with 11 nucleotides matching TRBD2. This CDR3 comprises 12 residues. Germline CDR1 SEHNR, CDR2 FQNEAQ (reference sequence).

J is TRBJ2-7 and V is TRBV27; no clear D gene. The germline V gene encodes CDR1 MNHEY and CDR2 SMNVEV (reference sequence). Trimming pared 7 bases from V and 6 bases from J, leaving 10 bases between. This CDR3 comprises 11 residues. The DNA for the CDR3 is TGTGCCAGCATCCAAGGGTCCGAGCAGTACTTC. Protein sequence: CASIQGSEQYF.

This chain uses TRBV5-4 with TRBJ2-7, with 7 bases that match TRBD2. CDR1 is SGHNT, CDR2 YYREEE, per germline (reference sequence). This CDR3 contains 15 residues. V shed 0 bases and J 0 bases; nucleotides not matched to a gene: 3. CDR3 amino acids: CASSLDGRISYEQYF. As DNA, the CDR3 is TGTGCCAGCAGCTTGGACGGGAGGATCTCCTACGAGCAGTACTTC. The whole variable domain, filled in from reference TRBV5-4 and TRBJ2-7, reads ETGVTQSPTHLIKTRGQQVTLRCSSQSGHNTVSWYQQALGQGPQFIFQYYREEENGRGNFPPRFSGLQFPNYSSELNVNALELDDSALYLCASSLDGRISYEQYFGPGTRLTVT.

The table lists this clonotype with a few counts. This chain uses TRBV6-4 with TRBJ2-1; possibly TRBD1 for D (5 bases). The CDR3 is 14 residues long. Germline CDR1 reads MRHNA; CDR2 reads SNTAGT. Trimming removed 2 bases at V and 6 bases at J, with 11 bases between. As DNA, the CDR3 is TGTGCCAGCAGTGACGGTGGCAGGGTCAATGAGCAGTTCTTC. It codes for CASSDGGRVNEQFF.

The chain joins TRBV4-2 to TRBJ2-7; 11 bases match TRBD2. The length of the CDR3 is 18 residues. Germline loops: CDR1 LGHNA, CDR2 YNFKEQ. V dropped 0 bases and J dropped 0; count of bases not matched to a gene: 7. The CDR3 region has the DNA TGTGCCAGCAGCCAAGAACACCCCGGGACTAGCGGCTCCTACGAGCAGTACTTC. This gives the protein CASSQEHPGTSGSYEQYF.